These T cell receptor beta chains were read from a single sample in a study of shared clonotypes between healthy human individuals. Only in-frame clones appear in the TCRdb table, and some are missing; sequencing was by immunoSEQ multiplex PCR. The sample has about 2.2 million clones; just over 90% are singletons. The sample taken for sequencing was naive CD8+ T cells from PBMCs. All receptors come from a man aged 18 to 30 in good health. Some clones in this sample may be carry-over from other donors' samples. Both conserved end residues are part of each CDR3. Each record gives: clone size, J gene, V gene, D gene, CDR3 protein, CDR3 DNA. D genes are given only for firm matches. Size is stated for part of the rows, as once, few or many counts, or as a class when the clone is expanded.

- | TRBJ2-7 | TRBV6-6 | TRBD2 | CASSPSQREEQYF | TGTGCCAGCAGTCCCTCTCAGCGGGAGGAGCAGTACTTC
once | TRBJ1-4 | TRBV25-1 | - | CASSEWGGADEKLFF | TGTGCCAGCAGTGAATGGGGGGGCGCCGATGAAAAACTGTTTTTT
- | TRBJ1-5 | TRBV19 | - | CASSIKGTGQPQHF | TGTGCCAGTAGTATCAAGGGGACGGGCCAGCCCCAGCATTTT
- | TRBJ2-7 | TRBV7-8 | TRBD2 | CASSLVSGGSNEQYF | TGTGCCAGCAGCTTGGTTAGCGGGGGGTCGAACGAGCAGTACTTC
once | TRBJ1-1 | TRBV11-1 | - | CASSLPARTANTEAFF | TGTGCCAGCAGCTTGCCCGCCAGGACAGCGAACACTGAAGCTTTCTTT
- | TRBJ1-1 | TRBV7-2 | - | CASSSTEAFF | TGTGCCAGCAGCTCCACAGAAGCTTTCTTT
- | TRBJ2-7 | TRBV28 | - | CASRPEGESYEQYF | TGTGCCAGCAGACCAGAGGGGGAATCCTACGAGCAGTACTTC
- | TRBJ1-5 | TRBV9 | - | CASSLGDSNQPQHF | TGTGCCAGCAGCCTAGGGGACAGCAATCAGCCCCAGCATTTT
- | TRBJ2-5 | TRBV15 | - | CATSKDRNQETQYF | TGTGCCACCAGCAAAGACAGGAACCAAGAGACCCAGTACTTC
- | TRBJ2-6 | TRBV5-1 | - | CASSYQTASSGANVLTF | TGCGCCAGCAGCTACCAGACAGCAAGCTCTGGGGCCAACGTCCTGACTTTC
once | TRBJ2-1 | TRBV7-9 | - | CASSLPGGTYNEQFF | TGTGCCAGCAGCCTCCCCGGGGGAACCTACAATGAGCAGTTCTTC
once | TRBJ2-3 | TRBV10-3 | TRBD2 | CAISPGTSGTEGADTQYF | TGTGCCATCAGCCCCGGGACTAGCGGGACAGAGGGGGCAGATACGCAGTATTTT
- | TRBJ1-1 | TRBV15 | - | CATSRGREGANTEAFF | TGTGCCACCAGCAGAGGTCGAGAAGGGGCCAACACTGAAGCTTTCTTT